The rows below give T cell receptor beta chains drawn from one sample of a study of shared clonotypes between healthy human individuals. The table came from immunoSEQ multiplex PCR; TCRdb's copy has only in-frame clones and leaves some out. Here the sample spans roughly 590,000 clones, over 95% being singletons. Sequencing was performed on naive CD8+ T cells sorted from blood. The origin of the receptors is a woman aged 25 to 39 in good health. The CDR3 runs from the conserved cysteine through the conserved F or W. Each record gives: CDR3 protein, V gene, D gene, clone size, J gene. D genes are given only for firm matches. Clone size is not always given. Where it is, it says once, few, many or a class for expanded clones.

CDR3 protein: CASSFGGANVLTF; V gene: TRBV5-6; D gene: NA; clone size: NA; J gene: TRBJ2-6
CDR3 protein: CASSVVPGASTEAFF; V gene: TRBV9; D gene: NA; clone size: NA; J gene: TRBJ1-1
CDR3 protein: CASSGEQGNYGYTF; V gene: TRBV2; D gene: TRBD1; clone size: NA; J gene: TRBJ1-2
CDR3 protein: CASSRTSTEAFF; V gene: TRBV21-1; D gene: NA; clone size: NA; J gene: TRBJ1-1
CDR3 protein: CASSLAEGAGGADTEAFF; V gene: TRBV7-9; D gene: TRBD1; clone size: NA; J gene: TRBJ1-1
CDR3 protein: CASTSGTSSYNEQFF; V gene: TRBV5-1; D gene: TRBD2; clone size: NA; J gene: TRBJ2-1
CDR3 protein: CASSLHDRVFTEAFF; V gene: TRBV4-1; D gene: NA; clone size: few; J gene: TRBJ1-1
CDR3 protein: CATSRVGDLTTQYF; V gene: TRBV15; D gene: NA; clone size: once; J gene: TRBJ2-5
CDR3 protein: CASSFGLAGNEQYF; V gene: TRBV28; D gene: TRBD2; clone size: NA; J gene: TRBJ2-7
CDR3 protein: CASSDQLGPTDTQYF; V gene: TRBV5-1; D gene: NA; clone size: NA; J gene: TRBJ2-3
CDR3 protein: CASSQGVGQSSYEQYF; V gene: TRBV4-1; D gene: TRBD1; clone size: NA; J gene: TRBJ2-7
CDR3 protein: CASSFRGRSYEQYF; V gene: TRBV11-2; D gene: TRBD1; clone size: NA; J gene: TRBJ2-7
CDR3 protein: CASSLGPNTEAFF; V gene: TRBV5-1; D gene: NA; clone size: NA; J gene: TRBJ1-1
CDR3 protein: CASSLVPDPYGTSNEQFF; V gene: TRBV13; D gene: NA; clone size: NA; J gene: TRBJ2-1
CDR3 protein: CASSNTGLDYEQYF; V gene: TRBV25-1; D gene: TRBD2; clone size: NA; J gene: TRBJ2-7
CDR3 protein: CAASQRESTDTQYF; V gene: TRBV2; D gene: NA; clone size: NA; J gene: TRBJ2-3
CDR3 protein: CASSPGTGARGYTF; V gene: TRBV27; D gene: TRBD1; clone size: NA; J gene: TRBJ1-2
CDR3 protein: CSVLTTGSTGELFF; V gene: TRBV29-1; D gene: TRBD1; clone size: NA; J gene: TRBJ2-2
CDR3 protein: CASSLNPGAGELFF; V gene: TRBV7-9; D gene: NA; clone size: NA; J gene: TRBJ2-2
CDR3 protein: CASSAGNGETQYF; V gene: TRBV28; D gene: NA; clone size: NA; J gene: TRBJ2-5
CDR3 protein: CASSGLAVTDTQYF; V gene: TRBV10-2; D gene: TRBD2; clone size: NA; J gene: TRBJ2-3